The text below deals with one TCR beta chain. Its antigen remains unidentified. This entry belongs to a study of radiotherapy plus CTLA-4 blockade in lung cancer. The study's findings and limits: Radiotherapy with ipilimumab was followed by blood expansion of tumor-derived clones.

Profiled with immunoSEQ multiplex PCR; TCRdb holds only in-frame clones, not every one. The sample has under 70,000 clones, about 80% seen once. CDR1 is LNHDA and CDR2 is SQIVND in the germline V gene (reference sequence). V gave up 5 bases and J gave up 1 base; unmatched junction bases: 7. CDR3 length equals 15 residues. This specimen was peripheral blood, taken from a patient treated with radiotherapy plus ipilimumab. The source of this sequence is a human donor with non-small cell lung cancer who had a complete response to radiotherapy plus ipilimumab. The rearrangement links TRBV19 to TRBJ2-5, with 7 bases fitting TRBD1. CDR3 loop: CASSHKQGIQETQYF. The CDR3 DNA reads TGTGCCAGTAGTCATAAACAGGGGATCCAAGAGACCCAGTACTTC. Using reference TRBV19 and TRBJ2-5 for the parts outside the CDR3, the full variable domain is DGGITQSPKYLFRKEGQNVTLSCEQNLNHDAMYWYRQDPGQGLRLIYYSQIVNDFQKGDIAEGYSVSREKKESFPLTVTSAQKNPTAFYLCASSHKQGIQETQYFGPGTRLLVL.